The clone carrying this T cell receptor (beta chain) appeared a single time. Clones were read by immunoSEQ multiplex PCR, and TCRdb kept only the in-frame ones, dropping some. Here the sample spans under 25,000 clones, 74% being singletons. This record belongs to a study of STAT5B mutations in CD4+ large granular lymphocyte leukemia. Study-level background: Healthy donors showed HLA-associated enrichment of the CDR3 'QG' motif.

This receptor was taken from a human donor in good health. The sample comprised CD4+ T cells from blood buffy coats.

The CDR3 loop reads CASSLAEVAGGLSTQYF. CDR3 in DNA: TGTGCCAGCAGCTTAGCGGAAGTAGCGGGGGGGCTTTCAACCCAGTACTTC. This chain connects TRBV7-6 to TRBJ2-5; 11 positions match TRBD2. The CDR3 spans 17 residues. Germline assignment: CDR1 SGHVS and CDR2 FNYEAQ. Unmatched junction bases numbered 11, after V lost 0 bases and J lost 8 bases.